This T cell receptor (beta chain) was identified in a study of CD8 T cells in ankylosing spondylitis. This clonotype appeared many times. Its antigen is still unknown. In making TCR beta libraries, quantitative 5'-RACE with molecular barcodes was used. TCRdb recomputed calls from the 5' RACE reads with MiXCR, one row per CDR3 protein. The profile shows a few hundred thousand distinct CDR3 sequences, about 24% of them singletons. Trimming removed 3 bases from V and 2 bases from J, with 12 bases in between. Germline V CDR1 and CDR2: SQVTM, ANQGSEA. The CDR3 has 14 amino acids. Study-wide results and caveats: In the blood and synovial fluid of reactive arthritis, some motif variants had been previously reported. Clones linked to the disease showed a CD8+ phenotype. They occurred at relatively low frequencies in peripheral blood. Significant enrichment of disease-linked clones was reportedly seen in matched ankylosing spondylitis synovial fluid.

The clonotype originates from a male donor with ankylosing spondylitis or in good health (not recorded which). The source material was blood, either unsorted or a sorted T cell fraction (not recorded which). This rearrangement joins TRBV29-1 to TRBJ2-3, with D tentatively TRBD2 (7 bases). In DNA, the CDR3 is TGCAGCGTTGATGGCGGGGGCAACACAGATACGCAGTATTTT. Its protein is CSVDGGGNTDTQYF.